One sample yielded the 18 T cell receptor beta chains listed below, sequenced in a study of graft-versus-host responses after intestinal transplantation (dated by TCRdb to about 2021). Libraries were prepared through the immunoSEQ multiplex PCR assay. Entries here come from immuneACCESS through TCRdb and include only in-frame sequences with V and J called. Some clones fail to appear in such tables; in the studies checked, an unresolved V gene covers under half of the shortfall, and the cause of the remainder is unknown. This sample comprises 15,000 or so clones, 25% to 30% of them detected only once. Of the sample, 3% to 4.5% falls within the top ten clones. This specimen's time point label, per the study, means: cells obtained before transplantation from donor or recipient. The specimen was alloreactive CD4+ T cells from a mixed lymphocyte reaction culture, collected before intestinal transplant. The sample's cell subset or site label, in plain terms: CFSE-low proliferating T cells sorted from approximately 6-day pre-transplant mixed lymphocyte reaction (GvH or HvG direction). Receptors were obtained from a human patient who received an intestinal transplant.

By sample share, this clone is medium-sized. This chain uses TRBV7-9 with TRBJ1-2; D uncertain. V was trimmed by 5 bases and J by 4 bases, leaving 14 bases between them. The CDR3 covers 14 residues. Germline V gives CDR1 SEHNR, CDR2 FQNEAQ (reference sequence). The CDR3 nucleotides are TGTGCCAGCAGCAGGGCGGAGGGAAGCTATGGCTACACCTTC. Protein sequence: CASSRAEGSYGYTF.

By sample share, this clone is medium-sized. The chain links TRBV5-6 to TRBJ1-2, with a weak D call TRBD1 (6 bases). V dropped 4 bases and J dropped 0 bases, with 10 bases sitting between them. The CDR3 consists of 14 residues. The germline CDR1 and CDR2 sequences are SGHDT and YYEEEE. This chain's CDR3 is CASSTGFSNYGYTF. CDR3 sequence (DNA): TGTGCCAGCAGCACAGGGTTTTCTAACTATGGCTACACCTTC.

This clone is judged medium-sized. The V gene is TRBV5-6, the J gene TRBJ1-2; the match to TRBD1 covers 9 bases. V was clipped by 2 bases and J by 4 bases; unmatched bases: 9. Looked up from germline, CDR1 is SGHDT and CDR2 is YYEEEE. This CDR3 comprises 16 residues. CDR3 protein: CASSFGTGSSVYGYTF. CDR3 nucleotides: TGTGCCAGCAGCTTCGGGACAGGGAGCTCCGTCTATGGCTACACCTTC.

This chain joins TRBV5-6 and TRBJ2-4; 8 bases are a match to TRBD1. Trimming at V came to 2 bases and at J to 8 bases, leaving 12 bases not matched to a gene. Germline V gene sequence: CDR1 SGHDT, CDR2 YYEEEE. The CDR3 extends over 16 amino acids. CDR3 sequence: CASSFGTGGYVDIQYF. For the CDR3, the DNA is TGTGCCAGCAGCTTTGGAACAGGGGGATACGTAGACATTCAGTACTTC.

This clone came up a few times. The chain employs TRBV15 and TRBJ2-3, with 7 bases that match TRBD2. CDR3 size: 16 residues. The junction had 6 bases not matched to a gene; V was cut back by 1 base and J by 2 bases. Germline V gives CDR1 LNHNV, CDR2 YYDKDF (reference sequence). CDR3 nucleotide sequence: TGTGCCACCAGCAGAGGAAGCGGGAAGGTCACAGATACGCAGTATTTT. It encodes CATSRGSGKVTDTQYF.

The chain uses TRBV27 and TRBJ1-6; D remains unclear. The V end was cut by 5 bases, the J end by 3 bases, with 11 bases between. The V gene's germline CDR1 is MNHEY and CDR2 SMNVEV (reference sequence). The CDR3 extends over 15 amino acids. This CDR3 reads CASSLTDRYNSPLHF. The CDR3, as DNA: TGTGCCAGCAGTCTGACGGATCGCTATAATTCACCCCTCCACTTT.

This clone was recorded a few times. The CDR3 here is CASSSGQGGTIYF. The CDR3, as DNA: TGTGCCAGCAGCTCAGGACAGGGAGGCACCATATATTTT. The V gene is TRBV7-2, the J gene TRBJ1-3; 8 nucleotides match TRBD1. The CDR3 is 13 amino acids. CDR1 and CDR2 (germline): SGHTA, FQGNSA. J was trimmed by 9 bases and V by 4 bases; bases with no gene match: 5.

This clone is categorized as medium-sized. The chain uses TRBV4-3 and TRBJ1-2, with TRBD1 identical over 9 bases. This CDR3 contains 15 residues. With 1 base clipped from V and 2 bases from J, the junction kept 2 bases outside the gene matches. Germline loops: CDR1 LGHNA, CDR2 YSLEER. The CDR3 spells CASSQGTGENYGYTF. The CDR3 coding sequence is TGCGCCAGCAGCCAAGGGACAGGGGAGAACTATGGCTACACCTTC.

This chain connects TRBV29-1 to TRBJ2-3; no clear D gene. The CDR3 spans 11 residues. From germline, CDR1 is SQVTM and CDR2 ANQGSEA. Trimming took 7 bases from V and 5 from J, leaving 10 bases between them. Here the CDR3 reads CSATLRDTQYF. DNA of the CDR3: TGCAGCGCTACCCTAAGAGATACGCAGTATTTT.

This clone was recorded a few times. The rearrangement joins TRBV11-3 to TRBJ2-1, with TRBD2 matching over 8 bases. The germline V gene encodes CDR1 SGHNT and CDR2 YENEEA. V lost 1 base and J lost 7; bases outside the gene matches: 3. CDR3 length: 14 amino acids. The CDR3 DNA sequence: TGTGCCAGCAGCTTAGTAGCGGGATGGAATGAGCAGTTCTTC. It encodes CASSLVAGWNEQFF.

This chain uses TRBV6-5 with TRBJ1-5, with 9 bases lining up with TRBD1. Trimming took 6 bases from V and 7 from J; bases not matched to a gene: 4. This CDR3 comprises 13 residues. Germline CDR1 and CDR2: MNHEY and SVGAGI. CDR3 DNA sequence: TGTGCCAGCAGCTCGACAGGGGGGCAGCCCCAGCATTTT. It encodes CASSSTGGQPQHF.

In its sample, this clone was seen a few times. The chain employs TRBV4-2 and TRBJ2-5, with D unclear. Trimming shortened V by 0 bases and J by 2 bases, and 7 bases separated the two germline ends. Looked up from germline, CDR1 is LGHNA and CDR2 is YNFKEQ. The CDR3 totals 14 residues. The CDR3 loop is CASSQEVRQETQYF. The CDR3 DNA sequence: TGTGCCAGCAGCCAAGAGGTTAGACAAGAGACCCAGTACTTC.

The J gene is TRBJ2-3, the V gene TRBV9; 13 bases line up with TRBD2. There are 16 residues in the CDR3. Germline CDR1 is SGDLS and CDR2 is YYNGEE. V was pared by 1 base and J by 4 bases, with 3 bases of the junction left unmatched. CDR3 in DNA: TGTGCCAGCAGCGTATTACTAGCGGGAGGGGCAGATACGCAGTATTTT. Protein product: CASSVLLAGGADTQYF.

The rearrangement links TRBV28 to TRBJ2-7; 7 nucleotides agree with TRBD2. Germline V CDR1 and CDR2: MDHEN, SYDVKM. Trimming took 3 bases from V and 5 from J; bases not matched to a gene: 4. This CDR3 comprises 13 residues. CDR3 protein: CASSFSAGDEQYF. CDR3 sequence (DNA): TGTGCCAGCAGTTTTTCTGCGGGAGACGAGCAGTACTTC.

The chain is built from TRBV18 and TRBJ1-5; 9 bases map to TRBD1. V dropped 6 bases and J dropped 6; count of bases not matched to a gene: 6. CDR3 length: 14 amino acids. Germline CDR1 reads KGHSH; CDR2 reads LQKENI. CDR3 in DNA: TGTGCCAGCTCCCTTACAGGGGGCGTTCAGCCCCAGCATTTT. Residues: CASSLTGGVQPQHF.

J is TRBJ1-1 and V is TRBV6-1, with 11 bases aligning to TRBD1. V was clipped by 6 bases and J by 5 bases; unmatched bases: 2. The CDR3 is 13 amino acids. Germline V gives CDR1 MNHNS, CDR2 SASEGT. The CDR3 loop is CASRDRGLTEAFF. The CDR3 DNA is TGTGCCAGCAGGGACAGGGGGCTAACTGAAGCTTTCTTT.

This clone was detected only once. The chain recombines TRBV5-5 with TRBJ2-3; D ambiguous. Trimming left V 0 bases short and J 4 bases short, with 9 bases between. Germline V gene data show CDR1 as SGHKS and CDR2 as YYEKEE (reference sequence). CDR3 size: 14 residues. The CDR3 protein is CASSLDIPADTQYF. The CDR3 bases are TGTGCCAGCAGCTTGGATATACCAGCAGATACGCAGTATTTT.

The chain recombines TRBV5-1 with TRBJ2-7; TRBD1 agrees at 10 bases. Trimming cost V 0 bases and J 3 bases; bases outside gene matches: 12. The CDR3 consists of 18 residues. The germline gives CDR1 SGHRS, CDR2 YFSETQ. The CDR3 here is CASSLALSPRDRGYEQYF. As DNA, the CDR3 is TGCGCCAGCAGCTTGGCGCTTTCTCCCCGGGACAGGGGCTACGAGCAGTACTTC.